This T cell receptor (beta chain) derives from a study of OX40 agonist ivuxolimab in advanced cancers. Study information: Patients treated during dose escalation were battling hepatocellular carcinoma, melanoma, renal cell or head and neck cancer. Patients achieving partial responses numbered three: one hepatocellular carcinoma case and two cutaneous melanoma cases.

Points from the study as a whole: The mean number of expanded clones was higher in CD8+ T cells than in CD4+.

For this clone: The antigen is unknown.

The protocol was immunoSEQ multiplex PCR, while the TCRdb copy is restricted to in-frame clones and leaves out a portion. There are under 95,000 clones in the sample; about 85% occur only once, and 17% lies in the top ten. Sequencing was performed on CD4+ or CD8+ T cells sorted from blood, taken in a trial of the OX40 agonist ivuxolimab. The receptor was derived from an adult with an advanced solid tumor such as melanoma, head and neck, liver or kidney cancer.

The CDR3 coding sequence is TGTGCCAGCACCCTCCTACCCGAGCTTACCACTGAAGCTTTCTTT. Protein: CASTLLPELTTEAFF. The chain links TRBV5-5 to TRBJ1-1; D gene unclear. This CDR3 has 15 amino acids. With 6 bases removed from V and 4 bases from J, the gap between germline ends came to 19 bases. The germline V gene has CDR1 SGHKS and CDR2 YYEKEE (reference sequence).